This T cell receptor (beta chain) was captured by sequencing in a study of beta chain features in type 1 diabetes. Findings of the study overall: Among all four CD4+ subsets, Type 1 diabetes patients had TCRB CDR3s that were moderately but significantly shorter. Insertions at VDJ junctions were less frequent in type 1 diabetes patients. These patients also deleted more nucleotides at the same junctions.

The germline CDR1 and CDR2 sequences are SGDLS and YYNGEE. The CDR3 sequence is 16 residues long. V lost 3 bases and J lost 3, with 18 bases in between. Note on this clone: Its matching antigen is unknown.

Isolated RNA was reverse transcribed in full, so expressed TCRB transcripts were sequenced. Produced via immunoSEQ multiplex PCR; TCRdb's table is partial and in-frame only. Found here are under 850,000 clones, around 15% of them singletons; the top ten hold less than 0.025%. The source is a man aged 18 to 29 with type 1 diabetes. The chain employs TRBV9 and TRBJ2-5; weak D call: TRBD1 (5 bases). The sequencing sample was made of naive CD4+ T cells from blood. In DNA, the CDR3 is TGTGCCAGCAGCGGGTGGGGCCCCGAACGAAAAGAGACCCAGTACTTC. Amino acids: CASSGWGPERKETQYF.